These 32 T cell receptor beta chains share one sample of origin, sequenced in a study of CD8 T cell repertoires and HIV-1 epitope variants. Data came from immunoSEQ multiplex PCR; TCRdb stores just in-frame clones and leaves some out. The sample carries 6,000 or so clones, 55% to 70% recorded once. For these TCRs, the target antigens are not known. Source material: cultured CD8+ T cells derived from PBMCs. These receptor sequences come from a male donor with HIV.

This chain connects TRBV5-1 to TRBJ2-1; D remains unclear. CDR3 length equals 14 residues. The germline gives CDR1 SGHRS, CDR2 YFSETQ. V was clipped by 1 base and J by 2 bases, with 7 bases between them. The CDR3 here is CASSLRTAYNEQFF. The CDR3 bases are TGCGCCAGCAGCTTGCGGACCGCCTACAATGAGCAGTTCTTC.

This chain's CDR3 is CARSLVTGGYIQYF. The CDR3 DNA reads as TGTGCCAGAAGCTTAGTAACAGGGGGGTACATTCAGTACTTC. V is TRBV7-5 and J is TRBJ2-4; whether TRBD1, the table's D call, matches the DNA was not checked. TRBV7-5 constitutes a pseudogene. The CDR3 runs to 14 residues.

The chain joins TRBV19 to TRBJ1-4; the match to TRBD1 covers 10 bases. The V gene end was trimmed by 5 bases and the J gene end by 3 bases; junction bases not matched to a gene: 3. Per germline, CDR1 LNHDA and CDR2 SQIVND (reference sequence). The CDR3 contains 15 residues. Here the CDR3 reads CASSPGQGANEKLFF. Here the CDR3 DNA reads TGTGCCAGTAGTCCAGGACAGGGGGCTAATGAAAAACTGTTTTTT.

J is TRBJ1-3 and V is TRBV9, with D possibly matching TRBD1 (5 bases). In germline, CDR1 is SGDLS, CDR2 YYNGEE. The CDR3 is 16 residues long. Trimming removed 0 bases from V and 2 bases from J, with 12 bases in between. The DNA of the CDR3 is TGTGCCAGCAGCGTAGGCGGGAAGGGGACTGGAAACACCATATATTTT. Amino acid sequence: CASSVGGKGTGNTIYF.

The J gene is TRBJ1-4, the V gene TRBV27, with D possibly being TRBD1 (5 bases). The V end lost 8 bases, the J end lost 3 bases, and 22 bases lay between the germline ends. The CDR3 loop spans 17 amino acids. Germline CDR1 is MNHEY and CDR2 is SMNVEV (reference sequence). DNA of the CDR3: TGTGCCAGCGCCTTTAGAGGGTTGGGACGGGCTAATGAAAAACTGTTTTTT. Protein: CASAFRGLGRANEKLFF.

This clone was observed a handful of times. This chain connects TRBV29-1 to TRBJ1-2; TRBD1 is a possible D gene (5 bases). The CDR3 consists of 14 residues. V was shortened by 4 bases and J by 8 bases, with 20 bases between the two germline ends. Per germline, CDR1 SQVTM and CDR2 ANQGSEA. CDR3 in amino acids: CSVAARDSTGGYTF. The CDR3, as DNA: TGCAGCGTTGCGGCCAGGGACTCCACGGGGGGCTACACCTTC.

This sequence joins TRBV11-2 and TRBJ2-3; D is unresolved. This CDR3 region has 11 residues. Germline V lookup: CDR1 SGHAT, CDR2 FQNNGV. Trimming took 1 base from V and 5 from J, leaving 1 base between them. CDR3 sequence: CASSLGDTQYF. The DNA of the CDR3 is TGTGCCAGCAGCTTAGGAGATACGCAGTATTTT.

With regard to this clone: Relative to the germline gene, one junction end is altered; a read error may explain this. The J gene is TRBJ1-2, the V gene TRBV4-1; 7 bases align to TRBD1. The CDR3 consists of 13 residues. Germline CDR1 is MGHRA and CDR2 is YSYEKL. In nucleotides, the CDR3 is TGCGCCAGCAGCCAAGATCAAGCGCAGGGGGGAGCCTTC. Encoded protein: CASSQDQAQGGAF.

This chain connects TRBV7-9 to TRBJ2-1; D perhaps matches TRBD2 (6 bases). Germline CDR1 and CDR2: SEHNR and FQNEAQ (reference sequence). V shed 5 bases and J shed 7 bases, with 12 bases lying between them. The CDR3 extends over 13 amino acids. CDR3 sequence: CASSHGTENEQFF. Here the CDR3 DNA reads TGTGCCAGCAGCCACGGGACTGAGAATGAGCAGTTCTTC.

The V and J genes are TRBV6-6 and TRBJ1-2; D may be TRBD1 (6 bases). Trimming pared 5 bases from V and 8 bases from J, leaving 12 bases between. Germline V gene lookup returns CDR1 MNHNY and CDR2 SVGAGI (reference sequence). The CDR3 covers 12 residues. CDR3 in DNA: TGTGCCAGCAGTACTCCGGGGGGCGGCTACACCTTC. This encodes CASSTPGGGYTF.

The chain links TRBV7-9 to TRBJ2-1, with a tentative D call TRBD1 (6 bases). This CDR3 spans 17 amino acids. Per the germline V gene, CDR1 is SEHNR and CDR2 is FQNEAQ (reference sequence). Trimming pared 1 base from V and 6 bases from J, leaving 19 bases between. CDR3 in DNA: TGTGCCAGCAGCTTAGTTCCAGGGGTTGTGTTCGGCAATGAGCAGTTCTTC. Translated, it gives CASSLVPGVVFGNEQFF. Combining the CDR3 with reference TRBV7-9 and TRBJ2-1 gives the whole variable domain DTGVSQNPRHKITKRGQNVTFRCDPISEHNRLYWYRQTLGQGPEFLTYFQNEAQLEKSRLLSDRFSAERPKGSFSTLEIQRTEQGDSAMYLCASSLVPGVVFGNEQFFGPGTRLTVL.

The chain uses TRBV6-1 and TRBJ2-7, with D unclear. Trimming pared 3 bases from V and 0 bases from J, leaving 6 bases between. The CDR3 sequence is 13 residues long. Germline CDR1 MNHNS, CDR2 SASEGT. CDR3: CASSDILSYEQYF. CDR3 in DNA: TGTGCCAGCAGTGACATTCTCTCCTACGAGCAGTACTTC.

The chain couples TRBV9 to TRBJ2-2, with a possible D match to TRBD2 (5 bases). From germline, CDR1 is SGDLS and CDR2 YYNGEE. The CDR3 length is 16 residues. V was shortened by 0 bases and J by 3 bases, with 12 bases between the two germline ends. CDR3 nucleotides: TGTGCCAGCAGCGTAGATCGGGGAGTTTACACCGGGGAGCTGTTTTTT. It codes for CASSVDRGVYTGELFF. Using reference TRBV9 and TRBJ2-2 for the parts outside the CDR3, the full variable domain is DSGVTQTPKHLITATGQRVTLRCSPRSGDLSVYWYQQSLDQGLQFLIQYYNGEERAKGNILERFSAQQFPDLHSELNLSSLELGDSALYFCASSVDRGVYTGELFFGEGSRLTVL.

The chain carries TRBV10-3 and TRBJ1-3; 7 bases are a match to TRBD1. With V trimmed by 5 bases and J by 4 bases, 11 bases remained unmatched. The CDR3 length is 16 residues. Germline CDR1 and CDR2: ENHRY and SYGVKD. DNA for the CDR3: TGTGCCATCAGTAAGACCGGGACAGAGGTGGGAAACACCATATATTTT. Its translation is CAISKTGTEVGNTIYF.

The chain has TRBV2 and TRBJ2-7, with TRBD2 as a possible D gene (6 bases). Deletions cut 11 bases from V and 5 bases from J, with 16 bases between. This CDR3 is built from 12 residues. The germline CDR1 and CDR2 sequences are SNHLY and FYNNEI. CDR3 nucleotides: TGTGCCGGGAGAGGAGGGTCAGACGAGCAGTACTTC. Translated, it gives CAGRGGSDEQYF.

In its sample, this clone ranks as large. The chain joins TRBV7-9 to TRBJ2-7; tentatively, D is TRBD2 (6 bases). This CDR3 spans 12 amino acids. CDR1 is SEHNR, CDR2 FQNEAQ, per germline (reference sequence). Trimming took off 2 bases at V and 6 bases at J, with 8 bases between the two ends. CDR3 residues: CASSLRAGEQYF. DNA of the CDR3: TGTGCCAGCAGCTTACGAGCGGGCGAGCAGTACTTC.

CDR3 DNA sequence: TGTGCCAGCAGTTTACACGATCGGGATGGCTACACCTTC. Encoded protein: CASSLHDRDGYTF. The chain recombines TRBV6-5 with TRBJ1-2; D is ambiguous. The CDR3 is 13 amino acids. Looked up from germline, CDR1 is MNHEY and CDR2 is SVGAGI. Trimming left V 4 bases short and J 6 bases short, with 12 bases between.

The V call is TRBV28, the J call TRBJ1-1; the D gene is possibly TRBD1 (6 bases). Trimming shortened V by 3 bases and J by 4 bases, and 9 bases separated the two germline ends. CDR3 size: 13 residues. The V gene's germline CDR1 is MDHEN and CDR2 SYDVKM. The CDR3 is CASSFPTGTEAFF. The CDR3 bases are TGTGCCAGCAGTTTCCCGACAGGCACTGAAGCTTTCTTT.

The sample holds one count of this clone. The V and J genes are TRBV14 and TRBJ2-7; the match to TRBD1 covers 9 bases. Germline V gives CDR1 SGHDN, CDR2 FVKESK. The J segment lost 4 bases and the V segment lost 1 base, leaving 11 bases of the junction unmatched. The CDR3 is made up of 17 amino acids. CDR3 sequence: CASSQAIRTGVSYEQYF. CDR3 nucleotides: TGTGCCAGCAGCCAAGCTATAAGGACAGGGGTGTCGTACGAGCAGTACTTC.

This clone was detected a few times. CDR3 in DNA: TGTGCCAGCAGCTTAGAGAGCGGTACTTACAATGAGCAGTTCTTC. Its translation is CASSLESGTYNEQFF. The chain combines TRBV7-8 with TRBJ2-1, with D tentatively TRBD2 (5 bases). The CDR3 loop spans 15 amino acids. Trimming shortened V by 1 base and J by 4 bases, and 11 bases separated the two germline ends. Germline V gene data show CDR1 as SGHVS and CDR2 as FQNEAQ.

The chain recombines TRBV2 with TRBJ2-7, with D perhaps matching TRBD1 (5 bases). Germline V CDR1 and CDR2: SNHLY, FYNNEI. The V end was cut by 4 bases, the J end by 2 bases, with 15 bases between. This CDR3 comprises 15 residues. Written as DNA, the CDR3 is TGTGCCAGCAGTGTAAGGCAGGGTTCCGCCTACGAGCAGTACTTC. Residues: CASSVRQGSAYEQYF.

The J gene is TRBJ1-5, the V gene TRBV11-1, with 7 bases that match TRBD1. The trim removed 2 bases at V and 3 bases at J, leaving 10 bases unmatched. Germline CDR1 reads SGHAT; CDR2 reads FQDESV (reference sequence). The CDR3 is 17 amino acids. CDR3 nucleotides: TGTGCCAGCAGCTTAAGGGTGGGGGACAGCCTCAATCAGCCCCAGCATTTT. Translating it yields CASSLRVGDSLNQPQHF.

This chain connects TRBV7-6 to TRBJ1-3; unclear D gene. CDR1 and CDR2 from the germline V gene are SGHVS and FNYEAQ. This CDR3 has 15 residues. The ends were cut back, 10 bases at V and 2 bases at J, with 18 bases in the middle. This CDR3 reads CATSGPETTGNTIYF. DNA for the CDR3: TGTGCCACCAGTGGGCCCGAAACGACTGGAAACACCATATATTTT.

This clone turned up a few times. The chain carries TRBV27 and TRBJ2-5, with D maybe TRBD1 (6 bases). Trimming stripped 3 bases from V and 4 bases from J, with 15 bases between. Germline loops: CDR1 MNHEY, CDR2 SMNVEV (reference sequence). There are 15 residues in the CDR3. In DNA, the CDR3 is TGTGCCAGCAGTTTGTCTACAGGGATGGGAGAGACCCAGTACTTC. Its protein product is CASSLSTGMGETQYF.

In its sample, this clone was seen once. The chain uses TRBV27 and TRBJ2-7; D ambiguous. V was shortened by 2 bases and J by 3 bases, with 8 bases between the two germline ends. The germline gives CDR1 MNHEY, CDR2 SMNVEV (reference sequence). The CDR3 spans 13 residues. The CDR3 loop is CASSLAGGYEQYF. The CDR3 DNA reads TGTGCCAGCAGTTTAGCAGGCGGCTACGAGCAGTACTTC.

In this sample, this clone turned up a few times. This sequence joins TRBV5-6 and TRBJ2-6, with D unclear. The CDR3 length is 15 residues. The germline V gene encodes CDR1 SGHDT and CDR2 YYEEEE. The V end was cut by 5 bases, the J end by 3 bases, with 12 bases between. CDR3 loop: CASRLGISGANVLTF. The DNA of the CDR3 is TGTGCCAGCAGACTTGGGATAAGTGGGGCCAACGTCCTGACTTTC.

The V gene is TRBV6-5, the J gene TRBJ2-2; 7 bases agree with TRBD2. This CDR3 has 14 amino acids. V shed 8 bases and J 4 bases; nucleotides not matched to a gene: 7. From germline, CDR1 is MNHEY and CDR2 SVGAGI. This CDR3 reads CASWYGEGTGELFF. DNA for the CDR3: TGTGCCAGCTGGTATGGGGAGGGCACCGGGGAGCTGTTTTTT.

V usage is TRBV7-9 and J usage is TRBJ2-1, with TRBD2 identical over 9 bases. The CDR3 has 16 residues. The germline V gene has CDR1 SEHNR and CDR2 FQNEAQ (reference sequence). With V trimmed by 2 bases and J by 4 bases, 6 bases remained unmatched. CDR3: CASSLRLAGVYNEQFF. DNA for the CDR3: TGTGCCAGCAGCTTAAGGTTAGCGGGAGTTTACAATGAGCAGTTCTTC.

This chain uses TRBV28 with TRBJ1-1, with D possibly being TRBD1 (6 bases). The V gene lost 4 bases and the J gene lost 1 base, with 22 bases spanning the gap. Germline loops: CDR1 MDHEN, CDR2 SYDVKM. CDR3 length: 18 residues. The CDR3 loop reads CASSSLFTGFHRNTEAFF. CDR3 DNA sequence: TGTGCCAGCAGTTCCCTCTTTACAGGGTTTCATAGGAACACTGAAGCTTTCTTT. The entire variable domain, with the rest obtained from reference TRBV28 and TRBJ1-1, is as follows: DVKVTQSSRYLVKRTGEKVFLECVQDMDHENMFWYRQDPGLGLRLIYFSYDVKMKEKGDIPEGYSVSREKKERFSLILESASTNQTSMYLCASSSLFTGFHRNTEAFFGQGTRLTVV.

DNA of the CDR3: TGTGCCAGCAGCGTAGAGGCTAGCGGAACGTCCACAGATACGCAGTATTTT. Its protein product is CASSVEASGTSTDTQYF. The chain has TRBV9 and TRBJ2-3, with 7 bases fitting TRBD2. The J segment lost 2 bases and the V segment lost 0 bases, leaving 9 bases of the junction unmatched. The CDR3 extends over 17 amino acids. Germline CDR1 and CDR2: SGDLS and YYNGEE. Together with reference TRBV9 and TRBJ2-3, the CDR3 gives the full variable domain: DSGVTQTPKHLITATGQRVTLRCSPRSGDLSVYWYQQSLDQGLQFLIQYYNGEERAKGNILERFSAQQFPDLHSELNLSSLELGDSALYFCASSVEASGTSTDTQYFGPGTRLTVL.

The rearrangement uses TRBV5-1 and TRBJ2-5, with TRBD1 matching over 8 bases. V lost 1 base and J lost 1; bases outside the gene matches: 3. Germline-derived CDR1 and CDR2 are SGHRS and YFSETQ. The CDR3 is 15 residues long. The CDR3 DNA reads as TGCGCCAGCAGCTTGACGGACAGGGTCCAAGAGACCCAGTACTTC. Residues: CASSLTDRVQETQYF.

The chain joins TRBV9 to TRBJ1-5, with D possibly TRBD1 on 5 matching bases. The germline V and J ends were trimmed by 6 bases and 5 bases, with 18 bases remaining between them. The germline CDR1 and CDR2 sequences are SGDLS and YYNGEE. This CDR3 is 15 amino acids long. CDR3 DNA: TGTGCCAGCACCAGGGACCCCTCTGAGGATCAGCCCCAGCATTTT. This sequence encodes CASTRDPSEDQPQHF.